A single sample is the source of the 30 T cell receptor beta chains below, sequenced in a study of monozygotic twins with inflammatory bowel disease. TCRdb reprocessed the 5' RACE reads, with one entry per CDR3 protein and no DNA. The sample table sets out 330,000 or so distinct CDR3 sequences. The sample taken for sequencing was blood. These receptors came from a human donor with ulcerative colitis or Crohn's disease, or a healthy co-twin of an affected twin (not recorded which).

The CDR3 loop reads CSARGSSQGLLLDTQYF. The chain is built from TRBV20-1 and TRBJ2-3; the TCRdb call, TRBD1, lacks DNA for checking. This CDR3 region has 17 residues. Germline assignment: CDR1 DFQATT and CDR2 SNEGSKA (reference sequence).

This sequence joins TRBV27 and TRBJ2-1; TCRdb names TRBD1, which stays unverified in the absence of DNA. Germline CDR1 MNHEY, CDR2 SMNVEV (reference sequence). The CDR3 is made up of 15 amino acids. The CDR3 here is CASSSGQGLGGEQFF.

The chain combines TRBV6-2 or TRBV6-3 with TRBJ2-5. There are 16 residues in the CDR3. Per the germline V gene, CDR1 is MNHEY and CDR2 is SVGEGT. The CDR3 region is CASSYKIGHNQETQYF.

This chain uses TRBV5-1 with TRBJ2-1. Looked up from germline, CDR1 is SGHRS and CDR2 is YFSETQ. The CDR3 is made up of 12 amino acids. The CDR3 reads CASSSTGPEQFF.

This chain uses TRBV29-1 with TRBJ2-1; TCRdb's D call of TRBD1 is untestable without DNA. Germline V lookup: CDR1 SQVTM, CDR2 ANQGSEA. The CDR3 is 11 residues long. CDR3 region: CSGYRGGEQFF.

The chain uses TRBV5-1 and TRBJ2-5; no DNA is available, so the TRBD1 call from TCRdb remains unchecked. CDR3 length: 14 amino acids. CDR1 and CDR2 (germline): SGHRS, YFSETQ. The CDR3 spells CASSWGQYQETQYF.

This chain connects TRBV15 to TRBJ1-1; absent DNA, TCRdb's TRBD1 call cannot be checked. Germline V CDR1 and CDR2: LNHNV, YYDKDF (reference sequence). This CDR3 has 14 residues. The CDR3 here is CATSIDTGGTEAFF.

The rearrangement uses TRBV6-5 and TRBJ2-1. Germline values: CDR1 MNHEY, CDR2 SVGAGI. CDR3 length equals 12 residues. This CDR3 reads CATKGSYNEQFF.

The rearrangement uses TRBV19 and TRBJ2-7; TCRdb selects TRBD1, and the lack of DNA leaves this call unchecked. CDR3 length: 14 residues. The V gene's germline CDR1 is LNHDA and CDR2 SQIVND (reference sequence). The CDR3 loop is CASSPRTETYEQYF.

The V call is TRBV10-3, the J call TRBJ2-7. The CDR3 is 11 amino acids. Germline V gene lookup returns CDR1 ENHRY and CDR2 SYGVKD. The CDR3 region is CAISAAYEQYF.

This rearrangement joins TRBV28 to TRBJ2-1; absent DNA, TCRdb's TRBD1 call cannot be checked. Per germline, CDR1 MDHEN and CDR2 SYDVKM. The CDR3 is 13 residues long. This CDR3 is CASRDRGRNEQFF.

The chain has TRBV28 and TRBJ1-6; the TCRdb call, TRBD1, lacks DNA for checking. The CDR3 totals 16 residues. Germline loops: CDR1 MDHEN, CDR2 SYDVKM. CDR3 protein: CASSLRTGKYNSPLHF. Full variable domain (remainder filled in from reference TRBV28 and TRBJ1-6): DVKVTQSSRYLVKRTGEKVFLECVQDMDHENMFWYRQDPGLGLRLIYFSYDVKMKEKGDIPEGYSVSREKKERFSLILESASTNQTSMYLCASSLRTGKYNSPLHFGNGTRLTVT.

V and J are TRBV28 and TRBJ2-1; there is no DNA to check the TCRdb D call of TRBD1. This CDR3 is built from 11 residues. Germline V lookup: CDR1 MDHEN, CDR2 SYDVKM. CDR3 region: CASSLRGKQFF.

V and J are TRBV5-1 and TRBJ1-6; the D gene TCRdb calls, TRBD1, cannot be checked with no DNA. This CDR3 region has 15 residues. Germline V gene sequence: CDR1 SGHRS, CDR2 YFSETQ. The CDR3: CASSQGQLLNSPLHF.

The CDR3 loop reads CASREGGRGDTQYF. This rearrangement joins TRBV11-2 to TRBJ2-3; TCRdb's D call, TRBD2, is unchecked because there is no DNA. The CDR3 has 14 residues. Germline V lookup: CDR1 SGHAT, CDR2 FQNNGV.

V gene TRBV4-1 combines with J gene TRBJ1-1; TCRdb calls TRBD1, which cannot be checked without DNA. In germline, CDR1 is MGHRA, CDR2 YSYEKL. CDR3 size: 17 residues. The CDR3 spells CASSQAFVAGAQAEAFF.

V usage is TRBV20-1 and J usage is TRBJ2-2; absent DNA, TCRdb's TRBD2 call cannot be checked. In germline, CDR1 is DFQATT, CDR2 SNEGSKA (reference sequence). The CDR3 extends over 16 amino acids. This chain's CDR3 is CSASLLAGAYTGELFF.

The chain has TRBV25-1 and TRBJ2-7; without DNA, the TCRdb call of TRBD1 cannot be checked. The CDR3 length is 14 residues. Germline CDR1 and CDR2: MGHDK and SYGVNS. The CDR3 loop reads CASSVIGQGSEQYF.

V and J are TRBV2 and TRBJ2-2; absent DNA, TCRdb's TRBD1 call cannot be checked. CDR1 is SNHLY, CDR2 FYNNEI, per germline. This CDR3 has 14 amino acids. The CDR3 sequence is CASLWGSNTGELFF.

The chain uses TRBV27 and TRBJ2-7; TCRdb returns TRBD2, unconfirmable since there is no DNA. The germline gives CDR1 MNHEY, CDR2 SMNVEV (reference sequence). The CDR3 is 18 amino acids. CDR3 residues: CASSLSPPRVAGAYEQYF.

The gene calls are TRBV4-1 and TRBJ2-5; absent DNA, TCRdb's TRBD1 call cannot be checked. The length of the CDR3 is 14 residues. Looked up from germline, CDR1 is MGHRA and CDR2 is YSYEKL. The CDR3 reads CASSQVQGRETQYF.

The V gene is TRBV5-1, the J gene TRBJ2-5; the D gene TCRdb calls, TRBD1, cannot be checked with no DNA. Germline assignment: CDR1 SGHRS and CDR2 YFSETQ. The CDR3 runs to 15 residues. CDR3 protein: CASSLGQIVQETQYF.

The rearrangement joins TRBV28 to TRBJ2-2; the TCRdb call, TRBD1, lacks DNA for checking. The CDR3 covers 12 residues. Germline V gives CDR1 MDHEN, CDR2 SYDVKM. The CDR3 sequence: CAGGTGDGELFF.

V is TRBV4-1 and J is TRBJ1-2. The CDR3 runs to 13 residues. Germline V gene sequence: CDR1 MGHRA, CDR2 YSYEKL. The CDR3: CASSLDGVGGYAF.

This chain uses TRBV6-2 or TRBV6-3 with TRBJ2-1. CDR1 and CDR2 from the germline V gene are MNHEY and SVGEGT. This CDR3 is 13 amino acids long. The CDR3 is CASSYSGYNEQFF.

J is TRBJ2-7 and V is TRBV5-1; TCRdb lists TRBD2, though no DNA is available to test this call. The CDR3 extends over 17 amino acids. Germline loops: CDR1 SGHRS, CDR2 YFSETQ. CDR3 amino acids: CASSLRLAGGLPYEQYF.

The J gene is TRBJ2-5, the V gene TRBV10-3. CDR1 and CDR2 (germline): ENHRY, SYGVKD. CDR3 length equals 12 residues. This CDR3 is CAISRSPETQYF.

The chain couples TRBV27 to TRBJ2-7; the D call of TRBD1 rests on TCRdb alone, since no DNA is present to check it. Germline CDR1 MNHEY, CDR2 SMNVEV (reference sequence). This CDR3 spans 13 amino acids. This CDR3 is CASGRQSLGEQYF.

This chain joins TRBV14 and TRBJ2-2; TCRdb gives TRBD2 as the D gene, but with no DNA this cannot be confirmed. CDR3 size: 17 residues. In germline, CDR1 is SGHDN, CDR2 FVKESK. The CDR3 reads CASSRIYAKGNTGELFF. Variable domain in full (rest from reference TRBV14 and TRBJ2-2): EAGVTQFPSHSVIEKGQTVTLRCDPISGHDNLYWYRRVMGKEIKFLLHFVKESKQDESGMPNNRFLAERTGGTYSTLKVQPAELEDSGVYFCASSRIYAKGNTGELFFGEGSRLTVL.

V gene TRBV5-5 combines with J gene TRBJ2-2; TCRdb's D gene call, TRBD2, goes unchecked for lack of DNA. This CDR3 contains 15 residues. CDR1 and CDR2 (germline): SGHKS, YYEKEE (reference sequence). CDR3: CASSFGLVWTGELFF.